The source of this T cell receptor (beta chain) is a study of blood T cell repertoires in COVID-19. Study as a whole: Whether acute or convalescent, the COVID-19 samples came from the United States, Italy and Spain.

In the original workflow: Estimation of nucleated cell counts relied on the amplification of reference gene primers. Profiled with immunoSEQ multiplex PCR; TCRdb holds only in-frame clones, not every one. The V and J calls and clone size come from that table; D and trimming were worked out from the DNA. Counted here are 200,000 to 300,000 clones, about 91% occurring once; the ten biggest clones make up 2% to 3%. This CDR3 is 17 amino acids long. Germline trimming cut 5 bases from V and 1 base from J; bases unmatched to any gene: 9. Looked up from germline, CDR1 is SGHTA and CDR2 is FQGTGA. Patients in Seattle were enrolled during active infection, then followed longitudinally.

The sequencing input was peripheral blood. The TCR sequence derives from a person under 35 with COVID-19, enrolled during active disease. The J gene is TRBJ2-2, the V gene TRBV7-3, with 8 bases matching TRBD2. The CDR3 sequence: CASSPGAGGWNTGELFF. In DNA, the CDR3 is TGTGCCAGCAGCCCCGGGGCGGGAGGATGGAACACCGGGGAGCTGTTTTTT.